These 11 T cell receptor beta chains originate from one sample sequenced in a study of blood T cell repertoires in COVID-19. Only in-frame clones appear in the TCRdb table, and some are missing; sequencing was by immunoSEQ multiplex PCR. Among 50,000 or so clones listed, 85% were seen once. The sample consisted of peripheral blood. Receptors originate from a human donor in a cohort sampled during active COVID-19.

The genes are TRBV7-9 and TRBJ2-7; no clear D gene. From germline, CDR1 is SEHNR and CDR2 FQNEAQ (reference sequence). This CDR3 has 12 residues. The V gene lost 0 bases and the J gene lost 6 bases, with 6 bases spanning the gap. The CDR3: CASSLAQTEQYF. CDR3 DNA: TGTGCCAGCAGCTTAGCACAGACCGAGCAGTACTTC. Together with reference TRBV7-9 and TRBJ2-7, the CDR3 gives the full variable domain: DTGVSQNPRHKITKRGQNVTFRCDPISEHNRLYWYRQTLGQGPEFLTYFQNEAQLEKSRLLSDRFSAERPKGSFSTLEIQRTEQGDSAMYLCASSLAQTEQYFGPGTRLTVT.

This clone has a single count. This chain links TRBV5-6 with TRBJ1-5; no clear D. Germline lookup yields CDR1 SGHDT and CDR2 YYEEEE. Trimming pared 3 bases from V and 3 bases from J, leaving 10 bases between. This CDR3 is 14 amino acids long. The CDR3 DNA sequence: TGTGCCAGCAGCTGGTGGGCAGACAATCAGCCCCAGCATTTT. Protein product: CASSWWADNQPQHF.

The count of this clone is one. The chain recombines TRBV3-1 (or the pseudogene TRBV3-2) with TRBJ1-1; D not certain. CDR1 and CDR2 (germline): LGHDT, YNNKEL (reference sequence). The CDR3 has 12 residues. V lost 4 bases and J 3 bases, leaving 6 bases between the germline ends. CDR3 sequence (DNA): TGTGCCAGCAGCCTCCGGGACACTGAAGCTTTCTTT. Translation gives CASSLRDTEAFF.

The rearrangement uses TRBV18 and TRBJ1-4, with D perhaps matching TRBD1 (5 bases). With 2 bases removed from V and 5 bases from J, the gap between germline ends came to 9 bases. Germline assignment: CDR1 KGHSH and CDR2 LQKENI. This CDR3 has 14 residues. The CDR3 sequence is CASSPRGQNEKLFF. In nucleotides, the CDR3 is TGTGCCAGCTCACCAAGGGGCCAAAATGAAAAACTGTTTTTT.

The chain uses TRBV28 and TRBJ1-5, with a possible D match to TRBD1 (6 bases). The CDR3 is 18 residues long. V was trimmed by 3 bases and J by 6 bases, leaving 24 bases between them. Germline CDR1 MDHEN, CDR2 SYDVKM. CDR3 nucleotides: TGTGCCAGCAGTTTGGGGGGGGCGGATGGATATTTCGGTCAGCCCCAGCATTTT. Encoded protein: CASSLGGADGYFGQPQHF.

The CDR3 nucleotides read TGCAGTGCTAGTGTGGGCGGGAGTAATTCACCCCTCCACTTT. This encodes CSASVGGSNSPLHF. V usage is TRBV20-1 and J usage is TRBJ1-6, with D hard to call. The germline gives CDR1 DFQATT, CDR2 SNEGSKA (reference sequence). The CDR3 is 14 residues long. Deletions cut 3 bases from V and 6 bases from J, with 12 bases between.

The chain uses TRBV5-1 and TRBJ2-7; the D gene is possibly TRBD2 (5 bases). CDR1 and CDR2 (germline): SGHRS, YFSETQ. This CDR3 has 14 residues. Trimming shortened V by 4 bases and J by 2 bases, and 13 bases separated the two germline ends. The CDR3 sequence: CASSPRRDTYEQYF. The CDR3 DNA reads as TGCGCCAGCAGCCCGCGACGGGATACCTACGAGCAGTACTTC. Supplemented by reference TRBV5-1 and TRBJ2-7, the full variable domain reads KAGVTQTPRYLIKTRGQQVTLSCSPISGHRSVSWYQQTPGQGLQFLFEYFSETQRNKGNFPGRFSGRQFSNSRSEMNVSTLELGDSALYLCASSPRRDTYEQYFGPGTRLTVT.

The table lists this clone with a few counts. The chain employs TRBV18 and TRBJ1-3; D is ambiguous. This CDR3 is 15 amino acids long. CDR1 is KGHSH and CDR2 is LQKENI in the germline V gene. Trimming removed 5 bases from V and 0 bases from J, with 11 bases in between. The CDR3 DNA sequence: TGTGCCAGCTCAGAACAGCCGAACTCTGGAAACACCATATATTTT. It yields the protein CASSEQPNSGNTIYF.

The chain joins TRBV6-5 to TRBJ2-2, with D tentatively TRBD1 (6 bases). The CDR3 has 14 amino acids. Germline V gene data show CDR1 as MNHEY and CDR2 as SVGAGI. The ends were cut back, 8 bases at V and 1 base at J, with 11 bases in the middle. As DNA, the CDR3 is TGTGCCAGCCGAGAGACAGGGAACACCGGGGAGCTGTTTTTT. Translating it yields CASRETGNTGELFF.

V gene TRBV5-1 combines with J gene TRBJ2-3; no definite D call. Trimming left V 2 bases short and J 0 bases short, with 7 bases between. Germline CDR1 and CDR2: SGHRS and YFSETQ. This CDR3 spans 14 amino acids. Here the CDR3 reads CASSFVQSTDTQYF. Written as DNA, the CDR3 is TGCGCCAGCAGCTTTGTCCAGAGCACAGATACGCAGTATTTT.

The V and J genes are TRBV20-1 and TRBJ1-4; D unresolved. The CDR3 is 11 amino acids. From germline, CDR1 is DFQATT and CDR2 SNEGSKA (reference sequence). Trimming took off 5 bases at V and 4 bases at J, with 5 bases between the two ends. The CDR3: CSAPNNEKLFF. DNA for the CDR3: TGCAGTGCTCCTAATAATGAAAAACTGTTTTTT.